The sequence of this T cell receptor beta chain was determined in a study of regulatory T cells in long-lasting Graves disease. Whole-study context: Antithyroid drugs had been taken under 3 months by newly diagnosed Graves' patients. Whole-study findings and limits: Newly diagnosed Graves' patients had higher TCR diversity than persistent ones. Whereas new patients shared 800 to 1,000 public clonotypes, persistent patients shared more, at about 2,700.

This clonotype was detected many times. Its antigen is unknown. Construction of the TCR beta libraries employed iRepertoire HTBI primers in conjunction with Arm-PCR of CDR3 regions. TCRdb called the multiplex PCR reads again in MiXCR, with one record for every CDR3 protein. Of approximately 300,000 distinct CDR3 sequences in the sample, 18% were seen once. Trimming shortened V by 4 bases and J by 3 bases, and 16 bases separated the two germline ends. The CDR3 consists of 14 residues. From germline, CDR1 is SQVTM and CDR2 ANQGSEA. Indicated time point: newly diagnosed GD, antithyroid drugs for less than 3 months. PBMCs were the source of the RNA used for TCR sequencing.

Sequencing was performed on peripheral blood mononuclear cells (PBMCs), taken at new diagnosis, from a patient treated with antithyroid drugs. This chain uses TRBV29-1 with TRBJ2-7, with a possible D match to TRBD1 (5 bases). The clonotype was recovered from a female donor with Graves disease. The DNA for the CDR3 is TGCAGCGTTGTAGGGCAAGGGGTAATCTACGAGCAGTACTTC. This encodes CSVVGQGVIYEQYF.